Here is one T cell receptor (beta chain) with its context. Its antigen is undetermined. From germline, CDR1 is LNHDA and CDR2 SQIVND (reference sequence). After removal of 3 bases from V and 6 bases from J, the junction contained 1 base not matched to a gene. CDR3 length: 13 amino acids. The data belong to a study of cytotoxic CD8 clonotypes in ibrutinib-treated CLL. Study findings and constraints: Relative to age-matched healthy donors, clonality at baseline was higher, and it tracked circulating CD8+ T-cell counts.

Assay used: immunoSEQ multiplex PCR; TCRdb lists only in-frame clones, some missing. The table lists about 140,000 clones, approximately 90% of them singletons. The clonotype originates from a human donor with chronic lymphocytic leukemia. This chain uses TRBV19 with TRBJ2-4; 8 bases fit TRBD1. The source was PBMCs, collected after 12 months of ibrutinib treatment. The CDR3 nucleotides are TGTGCCAGTAGTATGGGGACAGGAAACATTCAGTACTTC. Protein product: CASSMGTGNIQYF.